Shown below are 7 T cell receptor beta chains from a single sample sequenced in a study of cytomegalovirus exposure and HLA in healthy donors. PCR involved 60 Vbeta and 13 Jbeta primers. The method was immunoSEQ multiplex PCR; TCRdb's version includes in-frame clones alone and lacks a portion of them. The data show around 130,000 clones, 81% seen once. Sequencing input: PBMCs. The receptors were gathered from a woman aged 35 to 49 in good health and CMV-seropositive.

V usage is TRBV27 and J usage is TRBJ2-3; weak D call: TRBD1 (6 bases). The germline V gene has CDR1 MNHEY and CDR2 SMNVEV (reference sequence). The CDR3 loop spans 16 amino acids. V dropped 7 bases and J dropped 5 bases, with 22 bases sitting between them. This chain's CDR3 is CASTHRPRQVGDTQYF. CDR3 bases: TGTGCCAGCACTCACAGACCCCGACAGGTGGGAGATACGCAGTATTTT.

The V call is TRBV7-2, the J call TRBJ1-6; no clear D. Trimming took off 5 bases at V and 5 bases at J, with 4 bases between the two ends. From germline, CDR1 is SGHTA and CDR2 FQGNSA. This CDR3 comprises 12 residues. The CDR3 nucleotides are TGTGCCAGCAGCGCGAATAATTCACCCCTCCACTTT. It translates to CASSANNSPLHF.

In its sample, this clone was seen a few times. The genes are TRBV6-1 and TRBJ2-7, with 11 bases lining up with TRBD2. This CDR3 spans 16 amino acids. V was clipped by 1 base and J by 4 bases; unmatched bases: 6. Germline values: CDR1 MNHNS, CDR2 SASEGT. The CDR3 bases are TGTGCCAGCAGTGAAGGACTAGCGGGAAGAGGGTACGAGCAGTACTTC. Translating gives CASSEGLAGRGYEQYF.

This clone has just a few counts. The chain employs TRBV4-1 and TRBJ1-3, with D maybe TRBD1 (6 bases). V lost 1 base, J lost 0 bases, and 13 bases lay in between. Germline CDR1 is MGHRA and CDR2 is YSYEKL. This CDR3 comprises 17 residues. CDR3 amino acids: CASSQGSTGSSGNTIYF. The CDR3 region has the DNA TGCGCCAGCAGCCAAGGTAGTACAGGGAGCTCTGGAAACACCATATATTTT.

This chain links TRBV7-2 with TRBJ2-7, with a weak D call TRBD2 (6 bases). This CDR3 spans 17 amino acids. Between the trimmed V and J ends, which lost 1 base and 2 bases, there was a span of 18 bases. Germline-derived CDR1 and CDR2 are SGHTA and FQGNSA. DNA of the CDR3: TGTGCCAGCAGCTTAGGGATACTAGCATTGGGTGCCTACGAGCAGTACTTC. Protein sequence: CASSLGILALGAYEQYF.

V usage is TRBV6-5 and J usage is TRBJ1-5, with 9 nucleotides matching TRBD1. CDR3 length: 15 amino acids. V shed 5 bases, J shed 0 bases, and the junction held 2 bases outside the gene matches. CDR1 is MNHEY, CDR2 SVGAGI, per germline. Here the CDR3 reads CASSVQGASNQPQHF. In DNA form, the CDR3 reads TGTGCCAGCAGTGTACAGGGGGCTAGCAATCAGCCCCAGCATTTT.

The V call is TRBV2, the J call TRBJ2-7; TRBD1 aligns across 9 bases. The junction had 7 bases not matched to a gene; V was cut back by 2 bases and J by 5 bases. CDR1 SNHLY and CDR2 FYNNEI come from the germline V gene. The CDR3 is 15 residues long. Written as DNA, the CDR3 is TGTGCCAGCAGTGAAATAGGGACAGGGTACGACGAGCAGTACTTC. Residues: CASSEIGTGYDEQYF. Full variable domain (missing parts from reference TRBV2 and TRBJ2-7): EPEVTQTPSHQVTQMGQEVILRCVPISNHLYFYWYRQILGQKVEFLVSFYNNEISEKSEIFDDQFSVERPDGSNFTLKIRSTKLEDSAMYFCASSEIGTGYDEQYFGPGTRLTVT.